This TCR beta chain appears in the sequencing data of a study of CD8 T cells in Susac syndrome. The RNA, 0.5 to 1 ug, was put through reverse transcription using random hexamers. In TCRdb, the immunoSEQ multiplex PCR reads were re-called with MiXCR into one record per CDR3 protein. Of about 200,000 distinct CDR3 sequences in the sample, 95% were seen once. Trimming took off 5 bases at V and 7 bases at J, with 11 bases between the two ends. The CDR3 loop spans 12 amino acids. Germline V lookup: CDR1 SEHNR, CDR2 FQNEAQ (reference sequence). The sample comprised CD4+ T cells from PBMCs. The receptor was derived from a human donor in good health. The J gene is TRBJ1-1, the V gene TRBV7-9; D is ambiguous. DNA of the CDR3: TGTGCCAGCAGCGGGGATTACGGTGAAGCTTTCTTT. Translated, it gives CASSGDYGEAFF.